A single sample gave rise to the 28 T cell receptor beta chains below, sequenced in a study of T cell responses to AZD1222 COVID-19 vaccine. Generated by immunoSEQ multiplex PCR, the TCRdb table keeps only in-frame clones and is missing some. The table includes 200,000 or so clones, 90% to 95% detected once. The specimen comprised peripheral blood, sampled on day 0 of AZD1222 vaccination. The receptor set was obtained from an adult in good health.

The chain recombines TRBV7-3 with TRBJ2-1; TRBD2 matches 9 bases. The ends lost 4 bases at V and 11 bases at J; junction bases unmatched: 6. This CDR3 contains 13 residues. Germline V lookup: CDR1 SGHTA, CDR2 FQGTGA. CDR3 loop: CASSSSGRWKQFF. CDR3 coding DNA: TGTGCCAGCAGCTCCAGCGGGAGGTGGAAGCAGTTCTTC.

The gene calls are TRBV13 and TRBJ2-7; 10 bases agree with TRBD2. The CDR3 loop spans 15 amino acids. CDR1 and CDR2 (germline): PRHDT, FYEKMQ (reference sequence). V trimming: 4 bases; J trimming: 0 bases; junction bases outside the gene matches: 3. This chain's CDR3 is CASSSLAGVSYEQYF. The CDR3 bases are TGTGCCAGCAGCTCCCTAGCGGGGGTCTCCTACGAGCAGTACTTC. Full variable domain (rest looked up from reference TRBV13 and TRBJ2-7): AAGVIQSPRHLIKEKRETATLKCYPIPRHDTVYWYQQGPGQDPQFLISFYEKMQSDKGSIPDRFSAQQFSDYHSELNMSSLELGDSALYFCASSSLAGVSYEQYFGPGTRLTVT.

V usage is TRBV27 and J usage is TRBJ2-1; D remains unclear. Trimming removed 1 base at V and 8 bases at J, with 9 bases between. Germline values: CDR1 MNHEY, CDR2 SMNVEV (reference sequence). The CDR3 is made up of 13 amino acids. The CDR3 protein is CASSLWNIDEQFF. As DNA, the CDR3 is TGTGCCAGCAGTTTATGGAACATAGATGAGCAGTTCTTC.

The V gene is TRBV28, the J gene TRBJ2-7; TRBD2 matches at 8 bases. Per the germline V gene, CDR1 is MDHEN and CDR2 is SYDVKM. The CDR3 is made up of 14 amino acids. With V trimmed by 5 bases and J by 5 bases, 8 bases remained unmatched. Here the CDR3 DNA reads TGTGCCAGCAGTCGGTTCGGGAGGGCCGACGAGCAGTACTTC. Protein: CASSRFGRADEQYF.

J is TRBJ1-4 and V is TRBV15; weak D call: TRBD1 (6 bases). The CDR3 runs 19 residues. Germline assignment: CDR1 LNHNV and CDR2 YYDKDF (reference sequence). V lost 4 bases to trimming and J lost 2 bases, with 23 bases between them. CDR3 nucleotide sequence: TGTGCCACCAGCAACTACCTGCAGGGGTTGATCACGACTAATGAAAAACTGTTTTTT. Its protein product is CATSNYLQGLITTNEKLFF.

This rearrangement joins TRBV27 to TRBJ2-1, with TRBD2 matching over 7 bases. The V gene's germline CDR1 is MNHEY and CDR2 SMNVEV (reference sequence). The CDR3 covers 13 residues. Losses at the gene ends were 2 bases for V and 6 bases for J; bases not matched to a gene: 1. This CDR3 is CASSLGEGNEQFF. CDR3 bases: TGTGCCAGCAGTTTAGGGGAGGGCAATGAGCAGTTCTTC.

The rearrangement links TRBV5-5 to TRBJ2-7; the D gene is possibly TRBD1 (5 bases). The germline V and J ends were trimmed by 2 bases and 1 base, with 7 bases remaining between them. This CDR3 contains 13 residues. The V gene's germline CDR1 is SGHKS and CDR2 YYEKEE (reference sequence). CDR3 coding DNA: TGTGCCAGCAGCTTCAGGGTTTCCTACGAGCAGTACTTC. As protein: CASSFRVSYEQYF.

Of note for this clone: Compared with germline, one end of the junction differs, possibly owing to a read error. The chain is built from TRBV7-9 and TRBJ2-1; 11 bases match TRBD2. CDR1 SEHNR and CDR2 FQNEAQ come from the germline V gene (reference sequence). The CDR3 runs 15 residues. The CDR3 DNA is TGTGCCAGCAGCCAGGGGAGGAGTAGCGGGAGGGCCGAGGTCTTC. Protein: CASSQGRSSGRAEVF.

V and J are TRBV10-3 and TRBJ1-2; D is uncertain. V dropped 3 bases and J dropped 7 bases, with 12 bases sitting between them. This CDR3 comprises 13 residues. Per germline, CDR1 ENHRY and CDR2 SYGVKD. This chain's CDR3 is CAISDHGVSGYTF. For the CDR3, the DNA is TGTGCCATCAGTGATCACGGAGTAAGTGGCTACACCTTC.

The J gene is TRBJ1-1, the V gene TRBV19; D is possibly TRBD1 (5 bases). This CDR3 has 14 amino acids. Germline V gene sequence: CDR1 LNHDA, CDR2 SQIVND (reference sequence). Trimming took 6 bases from V and 6 from J, leaving 17 bases between them. This CDR3 is CASSLGTSRPEAFF. The DNA of the CDR3 is TGTGCCAGTAGCCTTGGGACTTCTCGTCCTGAAGCTTTCTTT.

This chain uses TRBV19 with TRBJ2-1; D not resolved. CDR1 and CDR2 (germline): LNHDA, SQIVND (reference sequence). Trimming stripped 5 bases from V and 4 bases from J, with 6 bases between. This CDR3 comprises 12 residues. CDR3 sequence (DNA): TGTGCCAGTAGTCAAGTATACAATGAGCAGTTCTTC. Amino acid sequence: CASSQVYNEQFF. Drawing the rest from reference TRBV19 and TRBJ2-1, the complete variable domain is DGGITQSPKYLFRKEGQNVTLSCEQNLNHDAMYWYRQDPGQGLRLIYYSQIVNDFQKGDIAEGYSVSREKKESFPLTVTSAQKNPTAFYLCASSQVYNEQFFGPGTRLTVL.

V gene TRBV11-2 combines with J gene TRBJ2-1, with 10 bases matching TRBD2. This CDR3 is built from 15 residues. After removal of 5 bases from V and 4 bases from J, the junction contained 5 bases not matched to a gene. Per the germline V gene, CDR1 is SGHAT and CDR2 is FQNNGV. In nucleotides, the CDR3 is TGTGCCAGCAGCGTTCCTAGCGGGAGATACAATGAGCAGTTCTTC. This translates into CASSVPSGRYNEQFF. The entire variable domain, with the rest obtained from reference TRBV11-2 and TRBJ2-1, is as follows: EAGVAQSPRYKIIEKRQSVAFWCNPISGHATLYWYQQILGQGPKLLIQFQNNGVVDDSQLPKDRFSAERLKGVDSTLKIQPAKLEDSAVYLCASSVPSGRYNEQFFGPGTRLTVL.

The V gene is TRBV6-4, the J gene TRBJ1-1; D not certain. The CDR3 runs to 13 residues. The V end was cut by 5 bases, the J end by 1 base, with 8 bases between. Per germline, CDR1 MRHNA and CDR2 SNTAGT. CDR3 protein: CASSHNSNTEAFF. As DNA, the CDR3 is TGTGCCAGCAGTCACAACTCGAACACTGAAGCTTTCTTT.

This chain links TRBV15 with TRBJ2-3, with D possibly being TRBD1 or TRBD2 (6 bases each). The V and J ends lost 3 bases and 2 bases respectively, with 24 bases between them. There are 19 residues in the CDR3. Germline V gives CDR1 LNHNV, CDR2 YYDKDF (reference sequence). CDR3 region: CATSSPLGAGTRNTDTQYF. The DNA for the CDR3 is TGTGCCACCAGCAGTCCCCTCGGCGCGGGGACACGGAACACAGATACGCAGTATTTT.

V usage is TRBV9 and J usage is TRBJ1-2; D is unclear. Trimming left V 2 bases short and J 8 bases short, with 10 bases between. In germline, CDR1 is SGDLS, CDR2 YYNGEE. The length of the CDR3 is 12 residues. The CDR3 nucleotides are TGTGCCAGCAGCGTCGGAGCGAGCGGCTACACCTTC. Translation gives CASSVGASGYTF.

This clone was counted once. This chain uses TRBV6-7 with TRBJ1-2; no firm D call. TRBV6-7 qualifies as an ORF whose function is uncertain. Trimming left V 1 base short and J 5 bases short, with 5 bases between. This CDR3 region has 12 residues. The CDR3 protein is CASSYWEYGYTF. CDR3 in DNA: TGTGCCAGCAGTTACTGGGAGTATGGCTACACCTTC.

The J gene is TRBJ1-1, the V gene TRBV5-8; TRBD1 is a possible D gene (5 bases). CDR3 length: 15 amino acids. Trimming removed 4 bases from V and 2 bases from J, with 15 bases in between. Germline CDR1 and CDR2: SGHTS and YDEGEE. Here the CDR3 DNA reads TGTGCCAGCAGCCACTCCGGGACCGGAAACACTGAAGCTTTCTTT. This translates into CASSHSGTGNTEAFF. Complete variable domain (other parts from reference TRBV5-8 and TRBJ1-1): EAGVTQSPTHLIKTRGQQATLRCSPISGHTSVYWYQQALGLGLQFLLWYDEGEERNRGNFPPRFSGRQFPNYSSELNVNALELEDSALYLCASSHSGTGNTEAFFGQGTRLTVV.

The rearrangement uses TRBV7-8 and TRBJ1-1, with 7 bases matching TRBD1. This CDR3 contains 14 residues. Germline CDR1 reads SGHVS; CDR2 reads FQNEAQ. The V segment lost 4 bases and the J segment 1 base; nucleotides outside the gene matches: 3. CDR3 coding DNA: TGTGCCAGCAGCTCCCAGGGGGGGAACACTGAAGCTTTCTTT. This gives the protein CASSSQGGNTEAFF.

The count of this clone is one. The chain links TRBV3-1 (or the pseudogene TRBV3-2) to TRBJ2-1; D is unresolved. V was cut by 0 bases and J by 0 bases, with 9 bases left in between. The CDR3 contains 16 residues. The germline V gene encodes CDR1 LGHDT and CDR2 YNNKEL (reference sequence). Here the CDR3 DNA reads TGTGCCAGCAGCCAAGACCCGTTCCCCTCCTACAATGAGCAGTTCTTC. Its translation is CASSQDPFPSYNEQFF.

The V gene is TRBV28, the J gene TRBJ1-5, with a possible D match to TRBD1 (6 bases). This CDR3 contains 17 residues. Germline-derived CDR1 and CDR2 are MDHEN and SYDVKM. Between the trimmed V and J ends, which lost 6 bases and 4 bases, there was a span of 22 bases. The CDR3 sequence is CASRSPGAGGGNQPQHF. CDR3 DNA sequence: TGTGCCAGCAGATCCCCTGGTGCGGGAGGGGGGAATCAGCCCCAGCATTTT.

V usage is TRBV6-5 and J usage is TRBJ2-1; unclear D gene. V lost 8 bases and J 7 bases, leaving 9 bases between the germline ends. This CDR3 is built from 11 residues. Germline CDR1 and CDR2: MNHEY and SVGAGI. For the CDR3, the DNA is TGTGCCAGCCGCTATCTTAATGAGCAGTTCTTC. This translates into CASRYLNEQFF.

This chain links TRBV30 with TRBJ2-5, with a possible D match to TRBD1 (6 bases). There are 14 residues in the CDR3. The ends were cut back, 0 bases at V and 4 bases at J, with 12 bases in the middle. Germline V gives CDR1 GTSNPN, CDR2 SVGIG (reference sequence). The CDR3 reads CAWSVQGLTETQYF. The CDR3 bases are TGTGCCTGGAGTGTCCAGGGGCTCACAGAGACCCAGTACTTC.

Remarks on this clone: One junction end does not reproduce the germline sequence, and a read error may be involved. This CDR3 reads CASSPRGAGGPLDEQYF. CDR3 coding DNA: TGTGCTAGCAGCCCGCGGGGAGCGGGAGGGCCCTTGGACGAGCAGTACTTC. The rearrangement links TRBV7-7 to TRBJ2-7; TRBD2 matches at 10 bases. The CDR3 has 17 residues. Germline V gene lookup returns CDR1 SSHAT and CDR2 FNYEAQ (reference sequence).

The chain links TRBV28 to TRBJ2-5, with a tentative D call TRBD2 (6 bases). CDR1 and CDR2 (germline): MDHEN, SYDVKM. Trimming cost V 7 bases and J 5 bases, with 20 bases left between them. The CDR3 consists of 15 residues. CDR3 bases: TGTGCCAGCACCGACTCGGCGGGGCAAAGGGAGACCCAGTACTTC. Translation gives CASTDSAGQRETQYF.

The chain joins TRBV30 to TRBJ1-4; D is ambiguous. V dropped 3 bases and J dropped 3 bases, with 8 bases sitting between them. This CDR3 is built from 13 residues. Per the germline V gene, CDR1 is GTSNPN and CDR2 is SVGIG (reference sequence). The CDR3 protein is CAWSKQPNEKLFF. CDR3 DNA: TGTGCCTGGAGCAAACAGCCTAATGAAAAACTGTTTTTT.

This chain joins TRBV6-2 or TRBV6-3 and TRBJ1-4; D is possibly TRBD1 (6 bases). Trimming removed 0 bases at V and 3 bases at J, with 8 bases between. Looked up from germline, CDR1 is MNHEY and CDR2 is SVGEGT. The CDR3 spans 15 residues. CDR3: CASSYSDSANEKLFF. CDR3 nucleotide sequence: TGTGCCAGCAGTTACTCGGACAGTGCTAATGAAAAACTGTTTTTT.

The rearrangement uses TRBV4-1 and TRBJ2-7; weak D call: TRBD2 (8 bases). Germline loops: CDR1 MGHRA, CDR2 YSYEKL. Trimming pared 1 base from V and 5 bases from J, leaving 24 bases between. The CDR3 sequence is 18 residues long. The CDR3 region is CASSQAAGGGGRFDEQYF. The CDR3 nucleotides read TGCGCCAGCAGCCAAGCGGCAGGGGGAGGCGGGAGGTTCGACGAGCAGTACTTC.

The CDR3 DNA follows: TGTGCCAGCAGCTATAGCTCCTACGAGCAGTACTTC. Its protein is CASSYSSYEQYF. The V gene is TRBV12-3 or TRBV12-4, the J gene TRBJ2-7, with unresolved D. V was cut by 6 bases and J by 0 bases, with 6 bases left in between. The CDR3 length is 12 residues.